This entry lists 17 T cell receptor beta chains sequenced from one sample in a study of type 1 regulatory T cells. TCRdb redid the calling of the reads with MiXCR, one entry per CDR3 protein. The sample has about 69,000 distinct CDR3 sequences, about a fifth seen once. The antigens for these receptors are not known. Overall study results and limits: Compared with non-Tr1 cells, Tr1 cells showed a narrower TCR repertoire.

The sequenced sample consisted of cultured type 1 regulatory T (Tr1) cells, either the whole culture or a sorted fraction (not recorded which). The receptors were gathered from a human donor in good health.

A few counts support this clonotype. The chain links TRBV12-3 or TRBV12-4 to TRBJ1-1; the D is unclear. This CDR3 comprises 13 residues. The V gene lost 3 bases and the J gene lost 4 bases, with 9 bases spanning the gap. The CDR3 sequence: CASSFASGTEAFF. The CDR3 DNA reads as TGTGCCAGCAGTTTTGCGTCGGGCACTGAAGCTTTCTTT.

This clonotype was detected many times. The chain links TRBV29-1 to TRBJ2-2; no definite D call. Trimming shortened V by 7 bases and J by 4 bases, and 7 bases separated the two germline ends. This CDR3 region has 11 residues. Germline V lookup: CDR1 SQVTM, CDR2 ANQGSEA. CDR3 loop: CSARGTGELFF. CDR3 coding DNA: TGCAGCGCCCGAGGCACCGGGGAGCTGTTTTTT.

The rearrangement uses TRBV6-5 and TRBJ2-1; perhaps TRBD2 as D (5 bases). The CDR3 sequence is 11 residues long. The V gene lost 2 bases and the J gene lost 11 bases, with 7 bases spanning the gap. Germline V lookup: CDR1 MNHEY, CDR2 SVGAGI. The CDR3 here is CASSYKTKQFF. In DNA, the CDR3 is TGTGCCAGCAGTTACAAGACTAAGCAGTTCTTC.

This clonotype was observed a handful of times. This sequence joins TRBV5-1 and TRBJ2-7; 16 nucleotides agree with TRBD2. This CDR3 spans 18 amino acids. Germline V gene sequence: CDR1 SGHRS, CDR2 YFSETQ. V gave up 4 bases and J gave up 5 bases; unmatched junction bases: 12. CDR3 in amino acids: CASSPGGGLAGGINEQYF. CDR3 sequence (DNA): TGCGCCAGCAGCCCGGGAGGGGGACTAGCGGGAGGGATCAACGAGCAGTACTTC.

This clonotype was detected only a few times. The V call is TRBV12-3 or TRBV12-4, the J call TRBJ1-5; D may be TRBD1 (5 bases). Trimming stripped 6 bases from V and 5 bases from J, with 14 bases between. The CDR3 totals 14 residues. The CDR3 sequence is CASSFRQLDQPQHF. In nucleotides, the CDR3 is TGTGCCAGCAGCTTTAGACAGTTAGATCAGCCCCAGCATTTT.

The chain has TRBV12-3 or TRBV12-4 and TRBJ2-6; the D is unclear. With 5 bases removed from V and 0 bases from J, the gap between germline ends came to 8 bases. The CDR3 spans 15 residues. The CDR3 region is CASSPPNSGANVLTF. The CDR3 bases are TGTGCCAGCAGTCCCCCAAACTCTGGGGCCAACGTCCTGACTTTC.

This clonotype was picked up many times. The rearrangement uses TRBV20-1 and TRBJ1-5; D not certain. CDR1 is DFQATT, CDR2 SNEGSKA, per germline (reference sequence). V was shortened by 2 bases and J by 1 base, with 6 bases between the two germline ends. This CDR3 spans 13 amino acids. CDR3 nucleotide sequence: TGCAGTGCTAGACCGGGAAGCAATCAGCCCCAGCATTTT. This encodes CSARPGSNQPQHF.

In this sample, this clonotype turned up a few times. A junction end diverges from the germline sequence, so it may reflect a read error. The V call is TRBV13, the J call TRBJ2-5; no definite D call. The CDR3 totals 11 residues. Germline-derived CDR1 and CDR2 are PRHDT and FYEKMQ (reference sequence). Here the CDR3 DNA reads TGTGCCAGCAGCTCCTCCCCTTTATGCCACTTC. Protein sequence: CASSSSPLCHF.

The chain carries TRBV12-3 or TRBV12-4 and TRBJ2-1; D possibly uses TRBD1 or TRBD2 (6 bases each). V lost 5 bases to trimming and J lost 10 bases, with 12 bases between them. This CDR3 is 12 amino acids long. The CDR3 DNA sequence: TGTGCCAGCAGTACAGGGAGGCGGGAGCAGTTCTTC. This codes for CASSTGRREQFF.

Notes on this clonotype: A much larger clonotype is one base distant, so this may be a read error. This chain links TRBV29-1 with TRBJ1-2; TRBD1 might be the D (6 bases). V was cut by 5 bases and J by 7 bases, with 14 bases left in between. Germline loops: CDR1 SQVTM, CDR2 ANQGSEA. This CDR3 has 12 amino acids. The CDR3 here is CSVSTGPSGYTF. The CDR3 bases are TGCAGCGTTTCTACAGGGCCCTCTGGCTACACCTTC.

This clonotype occurred a few times. V gene TRBV5-1 combines with J gene TRBJ1-5; D is perhaps TRBD1 (5 bases). Trimming pared 0 bases from V and 6 bases from J, leaving 10 bases between. The CDR3 extends over 14 amino acids. Germline CDR1 SGHRS, CDR2 YFSETQ. The CDR3 protein is CASSLEAGIQPQHF. For the CDR3, the DNA is TGCGCCAGCAGCTTGGAGGCAGGGATTCAGCCCCAGCATTTT.

This clonotype was observed many times. V usage is TRBV5-1 and J usage is TRBJ2-1; possibly TRBD2 for D (7 bases). The CDR3 length is 12 residues. The germline CDR1 and CDR2 sequences are SGHRS and YFSETQ. The V gene lost 4 bases and the J gene lost 10 bases, with 12 bases spanning the gap. Here the CDR3 reads CASSRGAGEQFF. The DNA of the CDR3 is TGCGCCAGCAGCCGGGGGGCGGGAGAGCAGTTCTTC.

V is TRBV7-9 and J is TRBJ2-2; TRBD1 aligns across 7 bases. V lost 5 bases and J lost 3; bases outside the gene matches: 0. In germline, CDR1 is SEHNR, CDR2 FQNEAQ (reference sequence). This CDR3 is built from 13 residues. In DNA, the CDR3 is TGTGCCAGCAGCCAGGGGGACACCGGGGAGCTGTTTTTT. Translating gives CASSQGDTGELFF.

The rearrangement uses TRBV5-1 and TRBJ2-3; D gene uncertain. There are 15 residues in the CDR3. V dropped 0 bases and J dropped 4 bases, with 12 bases sitting between them. Germline values: CDR1 SGHRS, CDR2 YFSETQ. The CDR3 sequence: CASSLAIYGADTQYF. The CDR3 nucleotides read TGCGCCAGCAGCTTGGCCATTTACGGTGCAGATACGCAGTATTTT. Together with reference TRBV5-1 and TRBJ2-3, the CDR3 gives the full variable domain: KAGVTQTPRYLIKTRGQQVTLSCSPISGHRSVSWYQQTPGQGLQFLFEYFSETQRNKGNFPGRFSGRQFSNSRSEMNVSTLELGDSALYLCASSLAIYGADTQYFGPGTRLTVL.

The chain recombines TRBV5-1 with TRBJ2-1, with a possible D match to TRBD1 (6 bases). This CDR3 has 15 amino acids. CDR1 is SGHRS, CDR2 YFSETQ, per germline. Trimming shortened V by 4 bases and J by 4 bases, and 15 bases separated the two germline ends. CDR3 sequence (DNA): TGCGCCAGCAGCAACAAGGAGGACAGATACAATGAGCAGTTCTTC. Residues: CASSNKEDRYNEQFF. Complete variable domain (other parts from reference TRBV5-1 and TRBJ2-1): KAGVTQTPRYLIKTRGQQVTLSCSPISGHRSVSWYQQTPGQGLQFLFEYFSETQRNKGNFPGRFSGRQFSNSRSEMNVSTLELGDSALYLCASSNKEDRYNEQFFGPGTRLTVL.

This clonotype was counted a few times. The chain uses TRBV9 and TRBJ2-2, with D maybe TRBD2 (7 bases). Trimming removed 3 bases from V and 3 bases from J, with 15 bases in between. The CDR3 extends over 16 amino acids. Germline V gives CDR1 SGDLS, CDR2 YYNGEE. The CDR3 bases are TGTGCCAGCAGCGGGAGGGGGACTACCTACACCGGGGAGCTGTTTTTT. This translates into CASSGRGTTYTGELFF.

The rearrangement uses TRBV11-2 and TRBJ2-5; 10 bases are a match to TRBD2. The CDR3 totals 17 residues. V lost 1 base to trimming and J lost 7 bases; unmatched junction nucleotides: 12. CDR1 SGHAT and CDR2 FQNNGV come from the germline V gene. CDR3 in amino acids: CASSLVRLAGVFSTQYF. The CDR3 coding sequence is TGTGCCAGCAGCTTAGTCCGTCTAGCGGGAGTGTTTTCGACCCAGTACTTC.